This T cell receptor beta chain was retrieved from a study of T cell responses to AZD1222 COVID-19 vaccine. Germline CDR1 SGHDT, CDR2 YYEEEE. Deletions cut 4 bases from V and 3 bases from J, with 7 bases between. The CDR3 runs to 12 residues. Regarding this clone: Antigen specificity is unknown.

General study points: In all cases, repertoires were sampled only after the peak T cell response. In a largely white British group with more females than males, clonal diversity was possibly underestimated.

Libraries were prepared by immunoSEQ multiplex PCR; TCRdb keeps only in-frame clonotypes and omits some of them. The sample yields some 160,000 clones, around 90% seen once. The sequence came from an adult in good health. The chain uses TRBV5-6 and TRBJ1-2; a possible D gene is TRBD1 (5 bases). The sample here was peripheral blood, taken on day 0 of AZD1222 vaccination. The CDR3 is CASSPGYYGYTF. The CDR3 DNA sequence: TGTGCCAGCAGCCCAGGGTACTATGGCTACACCTTC.